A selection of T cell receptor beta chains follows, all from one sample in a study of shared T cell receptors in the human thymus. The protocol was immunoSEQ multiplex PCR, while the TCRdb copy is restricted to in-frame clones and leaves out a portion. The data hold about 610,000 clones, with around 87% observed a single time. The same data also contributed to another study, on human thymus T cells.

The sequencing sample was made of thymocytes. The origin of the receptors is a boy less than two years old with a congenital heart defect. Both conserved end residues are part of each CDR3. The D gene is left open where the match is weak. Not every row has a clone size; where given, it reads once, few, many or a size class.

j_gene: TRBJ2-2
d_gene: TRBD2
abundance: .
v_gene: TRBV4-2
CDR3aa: CASSPPFLAGGLLAGTGELFF
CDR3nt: TGTGCCAGCAGCCCCCCTTTTCTAGCGGGAGGCCTACTTGCCGGCACCGGGGAGCTGTTTTTT

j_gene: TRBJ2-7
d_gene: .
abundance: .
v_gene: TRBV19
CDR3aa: CASSIGRTWGVEQYF
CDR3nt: TGTGCCAGTAGTATAGGACGGACTTGGGGGGTCGAGCAGTACTTC

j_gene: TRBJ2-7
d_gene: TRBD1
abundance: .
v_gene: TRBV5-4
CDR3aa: CASSAPGQSYEQYF
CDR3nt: TGTGCCAGCAGCGCACCGGGACAGAGCTACGAGCAGTACTTC

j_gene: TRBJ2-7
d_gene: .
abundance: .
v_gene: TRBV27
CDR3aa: CASSPIGGRPITYEQYF
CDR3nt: TGTGCCAGCAGTCCGATAGGGGGACGTCCGATTACCTACGAGCAGTACTTC

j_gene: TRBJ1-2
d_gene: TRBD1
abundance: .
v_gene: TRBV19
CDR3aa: CASSLNRGRDYGYTF
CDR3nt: TGTGCCAGTAGCCTGAACAGGGGGCGAGACTATGGCTACACCTTC

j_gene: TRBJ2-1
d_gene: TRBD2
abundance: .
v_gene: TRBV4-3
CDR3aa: CASSQGPLLPREEQFF
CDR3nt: TGCGCCAGCAGCCAAGGCCCTCTCCTCCCGCGGGAGGAGCAGTTCTTC

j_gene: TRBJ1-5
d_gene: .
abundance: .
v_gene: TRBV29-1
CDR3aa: CSVGLRGGQPQHF
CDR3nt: TGCAGCGTGGGCTTAAGGGGCGGTCAGCCCCAGCATTTT

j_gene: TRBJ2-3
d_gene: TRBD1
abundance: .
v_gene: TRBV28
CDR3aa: CASKNEAGGAIPVGTQYF
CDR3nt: TGTGCCAGCAAAAACGAGGCAGGGGGTGCTATTCCGGTTGGTACGCAGTATTTT

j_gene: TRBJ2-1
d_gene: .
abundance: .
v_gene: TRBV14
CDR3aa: CASSLVSPREQFF
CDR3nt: TGTGCCAGCAGCCTCGTCTCGCCCCGGGAGCAGTTCTTC

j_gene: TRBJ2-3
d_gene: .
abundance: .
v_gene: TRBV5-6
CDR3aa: CASSFISAVHGDTQYF
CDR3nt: TGTGCCAGCAGCTTTATCTCAGCGGTACACGGAGATACGCAGTATTTT

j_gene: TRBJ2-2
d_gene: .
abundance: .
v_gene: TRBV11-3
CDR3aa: CASSLDPLVEGNTGELFF
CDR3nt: TGTGCCAGCAGCTTAGATCCTCTTGTAGAGGGGAACACCGGGGAGCTGTTTTTT

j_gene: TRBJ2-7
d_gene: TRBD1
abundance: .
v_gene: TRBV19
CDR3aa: CASKTGSSYEQYF
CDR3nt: TGTGCCAGCAAGACAGGGAGCTCCTACGAGCAGTACTTC

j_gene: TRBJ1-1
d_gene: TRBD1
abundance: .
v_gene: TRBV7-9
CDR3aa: CASSVLTGSRRSTEAFF
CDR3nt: TGTGCCAGCAGCGTTTTGACAGGGAGTCGGCGGAGCACTGAAGCTTTCTTT

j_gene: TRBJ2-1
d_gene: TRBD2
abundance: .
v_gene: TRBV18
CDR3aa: CASSPPASGSSYNEQFF
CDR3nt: TGTGCCAGCTCACCACCGGCTAGCGGTAGCTCCTACAATGAGCAGTTCTTC

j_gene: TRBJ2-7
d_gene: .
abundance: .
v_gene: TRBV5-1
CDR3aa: CASSLVGVNVSYEQYF
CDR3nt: TGCGCCAGCAGCTTGGTGGGCGTGAATGTCTCCTACGAGCAGTACTTC

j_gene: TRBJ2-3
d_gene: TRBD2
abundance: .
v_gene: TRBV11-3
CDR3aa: CASSPGGGGRAERADTQYF
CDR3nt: TGTGCCAGCAGCCCAGGGGGTGGCGGGAGGGCCGAACGCGCAGATACGCAGTATTTT

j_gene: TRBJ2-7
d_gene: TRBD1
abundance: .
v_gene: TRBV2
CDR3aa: CASRPRDSSYEQYF
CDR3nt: TGTGCCAGCCGACCCCGGGACAGCTCCTACGAGCAGTACTTC

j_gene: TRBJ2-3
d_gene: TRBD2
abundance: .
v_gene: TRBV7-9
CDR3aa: CASFVVGRADTQYF
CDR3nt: TGTGCCAGCTTTGTTGTCGGGAGGGCTGATACGCAGTATTTT

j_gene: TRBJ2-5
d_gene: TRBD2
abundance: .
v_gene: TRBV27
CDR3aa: CASSLSSPTPGLAGVQETQYF
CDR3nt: TGTGCCAGCAGTTTATCCTCCCCTACTCCGGGACTAGCGGGGGTCCAAGAGACCCAGTACTTC

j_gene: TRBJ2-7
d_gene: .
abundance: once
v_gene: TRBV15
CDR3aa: CATSSQTGSYEQYF
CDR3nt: TGTGCCACCAGCAGCCAAACAGGGTCCTACGAGCAGTACTTC

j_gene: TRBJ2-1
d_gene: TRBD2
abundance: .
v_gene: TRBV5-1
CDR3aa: CASSSWTSGTLPYNEQFF
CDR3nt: TGCGCCAGCAGCTCCTGGACTAGCGGGACCCTACCCTACAATGAGCAGTTCTTC

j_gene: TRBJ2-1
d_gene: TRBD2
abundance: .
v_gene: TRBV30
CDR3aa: CAWSDAGTRYNEQFF
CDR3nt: TGTGCCTGGAGTGACGCCGGGACTAGATACAATGAGCAGTTCTTC

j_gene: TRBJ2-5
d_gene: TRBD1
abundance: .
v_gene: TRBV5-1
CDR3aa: CASSVTGTEQETQYF
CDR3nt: TGCGCCAGCAGCGTTACCGGGACAGAACAAGAGACCCAGTACTTC

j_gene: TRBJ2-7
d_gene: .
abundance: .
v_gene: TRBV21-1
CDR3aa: CASSSRDYPYEQYF
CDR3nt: TGTGCCAGCAGCTCCCGGGACTACCCCTACGAGCAGTACTTC

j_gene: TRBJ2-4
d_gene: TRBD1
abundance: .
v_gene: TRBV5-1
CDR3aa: CASSPGQYVLAKNIQYF
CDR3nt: TGCGCCAGCAGCCCGGGACAGTACGTCCTAGCCAAAAACATTCAGTACTTC

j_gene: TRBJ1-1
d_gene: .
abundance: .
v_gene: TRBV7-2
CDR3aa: CASSPGPKGDTEAFF
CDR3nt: TGTGCCAGCAGCCCCGGACCAAAGGGGGACACTGAAGCTTTCTTT

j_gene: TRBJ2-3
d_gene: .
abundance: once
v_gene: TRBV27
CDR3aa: CASSFSRDCTDTQYF
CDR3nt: TGTGCCAGCAGTTTCTCCCGGGACTGCACAGATACGCAGTATTTT

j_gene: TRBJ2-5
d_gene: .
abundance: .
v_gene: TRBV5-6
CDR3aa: CASSLYEGRETQYF
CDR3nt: TGTGCCAGCAGCCTGTACGAGGGCCGAGAGACCCAGTACTTC

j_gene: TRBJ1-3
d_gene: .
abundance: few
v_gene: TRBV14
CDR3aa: CASSPGGSGNTIYF
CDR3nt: TGTGCCAGCAGTCCCGGGGGCTCTGGAAACACCATATATTTT

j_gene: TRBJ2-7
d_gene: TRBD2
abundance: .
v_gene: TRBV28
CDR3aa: CASTSTIRTSRPYEQYF
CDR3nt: TGTGCCAGCACCTCGACGATAAGGACTAGTCGTCCCTACGAGCAGTACTTC

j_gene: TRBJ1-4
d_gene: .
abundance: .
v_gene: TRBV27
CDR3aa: CASSSALRQAKLFF
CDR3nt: TGTGCCAGCAGTTCCGCCCTTAGACAGGCGAAACTGTTTTTT

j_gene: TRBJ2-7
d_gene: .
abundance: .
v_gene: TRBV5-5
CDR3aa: CASSCKEGPAYF
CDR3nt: TGTGCCAGCAGCTGTAAGGAGGGGCCAGCGTACTTC

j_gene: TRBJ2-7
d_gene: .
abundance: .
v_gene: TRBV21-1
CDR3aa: CASSKRTDPGQGFCEQYF
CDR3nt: TGTGCCAGCAGCAAACGAACCGACCCGGGACAGGGGTTTTGCGAGCAGTACTTC

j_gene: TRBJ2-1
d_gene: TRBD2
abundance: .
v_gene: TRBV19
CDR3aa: CASSIPASGRKGNEQFF
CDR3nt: TGTGCCAGTAGTATCCCCGCTAGCGGGAGGAAGGGCAATGAGCAGTTCTTC

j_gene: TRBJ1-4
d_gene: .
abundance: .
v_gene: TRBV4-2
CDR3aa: CASSQVAGRFNEKLFF
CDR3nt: TGTGCCAGCAGCCAAGTGGCAGGGCGTTTTAATGAAAAACTGTTTTTT

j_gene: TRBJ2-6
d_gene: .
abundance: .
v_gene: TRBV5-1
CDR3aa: CASSLNRRAPGANVLTF
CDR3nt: TGCGCCAGCAGCTTGAATAGGAGGGCTCCTGGGGCCAACGTCCTGACTTTC

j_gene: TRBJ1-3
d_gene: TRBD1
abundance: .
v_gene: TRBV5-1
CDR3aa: CASSRFTGGSSSGNTIYF
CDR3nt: TGCGCCAGCAGCCGTTTCACAGGGGGTTCGAGCTCTGGAAACACCATATATTTT

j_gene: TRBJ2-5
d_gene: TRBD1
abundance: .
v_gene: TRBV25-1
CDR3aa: CASFGDREETQYF
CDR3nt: TGTGCCAGCTTCGGAGACAGGGAAGAGACCCAGTACTTC